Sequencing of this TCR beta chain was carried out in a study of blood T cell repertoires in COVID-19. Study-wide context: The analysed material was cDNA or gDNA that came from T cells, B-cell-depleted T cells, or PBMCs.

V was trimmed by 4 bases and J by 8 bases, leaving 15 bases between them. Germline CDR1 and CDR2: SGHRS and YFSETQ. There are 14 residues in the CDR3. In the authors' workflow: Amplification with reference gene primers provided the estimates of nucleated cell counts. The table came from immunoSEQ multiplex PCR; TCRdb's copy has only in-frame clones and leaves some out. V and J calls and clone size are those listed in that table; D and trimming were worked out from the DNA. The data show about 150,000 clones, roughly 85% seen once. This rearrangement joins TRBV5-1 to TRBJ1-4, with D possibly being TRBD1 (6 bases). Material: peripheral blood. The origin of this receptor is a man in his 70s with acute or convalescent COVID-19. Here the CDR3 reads CASSTDSTIEKLFF. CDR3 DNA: TGCGCCAGCAGCACGGACAGCACTATAGAAAAACTGTTTTTT.